This T cell receptor beta chain is drawn from a study of blood T cell repertoires in COVID-19. Repertoires were generated with immunoSEQ multiplex PCR, while TCRdb's copy carries only in-frame clones and drops some. The repertoire has 180,000 or so clones, about 86% of them found once; the top ten carry 3.5% to 4%. V dropped 6 bases and J dropped 7 bases, with 13 bases sitting between them. From germline, CDR1 is SNHLY and CDR2 FYNNEI. The CDR3 loop spans 13 amino acids. The chain carries TRBV2 and TRBJ1-5; D call uncertain. The receptor was derived from a woman in her forties or fifties in a cohort exposed to, infected with or recovered from COVID-19 (not recorded which). The sample consisted of PBMCs or T cells enriched from blood (not recorded which). The CDR3 sequence: CASRTETFQPQHF. The DNA of the CDR3 is TGTGCCAGCAGAACAGAGACATTCCAGCCCCAGCATTTT.